This T cell receptor beta chain was sequenced in a study of beta chain features in type 1 diabetes. Study-level findings and limits: Shorter TCRB CDR3s, moderately but significantly so, were found in Type 1 diabetes patients in all four CD4+ subsets.

A single count supports this clone. Its antigen is currently unknown. Sequenced material consisted of expressed TCRB transcripts (all of the isolated RNA was reverse transcribed). Measured with immunoSEQ multiplex PCR; TCRdb has only the in-frame clones, and not every one. The data hold some 350,000 clones, with roughly a tenth observed a single time. This clonotype was obtained from a man aged 25 to 40 with type 1 diabetes. Sequenced input: central memory CD4+ T cells from blood.

The CDR3 is CASSSQQGIQYF. In DNA, the CDR3 is TGTGCCAGCAGCAGCCAACAGGGGATTCAGTACTTC. The rearrangement joins TRBV7-2 to TRBJ2-4; 7 bases fit TRBD1. The CDR3 length is 12 residues. Germline V CDR1 and CDR2: SGHTA, FQGNSA. After removal of 5 bases from V and 10 bases from J, the junction contained 5 bases not matched to a gene.